This TCR beta chain comes out of a study of blood T cell repertoires in COVID-19. On the study more broadly: The United States, Italy and Spain were the sources of the acute and convalescent COVID-19 samples. PBMCs, B-cell-depleted T cells, or T cells were the source of the cDNA or gDNA that made up the material.

Followed over time, Seattle patients had been enrolled while infection was active. In the original processing: Researchers report that nucleated cell counts were estimated from reference gene primer amplification. Clones were sequenced by immunoSEQ multiplex PCR, and TCRdb holds only the in-frame ones, with some missing. Clone size and the V and J calls come from that table; the DNA yielded D and trimming. The sample gives 150,000 or so clones, 85% to 90% of which show up once; about an eighth is in the top ten. The CDR3 contains 13 residues. Between the trimmed V and J ends, which lost 5 bases and 8 bases, there was a span of 13 bases. Germline V lookup: CDR1 LGHNA, CDR2 YSLEER.

The receptor comes from a man younger than 35 with COVID-19, enrolled during active disease. This chain links TRBV4-3 with TRBJ2-1; D is possibly TRBD1 (6 bases). The sequencing sample was made of peripheral blood. The CDR3 spells CASSYRATYEQFF. CDR3 nucleotides: TGCGCCAGCAGCTACAGGGCCACCTATGAGCAGTTCTTC.